This T cell receptor beta chain came from a study of shared clonotypes between healthy human individuals. On the study more broadly: Every donor yielded three CD4 naive, three CD4 memory, two CD8 naive and one CD8 memory plate.

Across several immunoSEQ plates, the genomic DNA of each subset was split evenly. Measured with immunoSEQ multiplex PCR; TCRdb has only the in-frame clones, and not every one. Here the sample spans about 1 million clones, 75% being singletons. The germline CDR1 and CDR2 sequences are SGHRS and YFSETQ. After removal of 5 bases from V and 0 bases from J, the junction contained 5 bases not matched to a gene. The CDR3 sequence is 14 residues long. Input material: memory CD4+ T cells sorted from blood. The subset: CD45RA-negative fraction. The chain recombines TRBV5-1 with TRBJ2-7, with 7 bases identical to TRBD1. The TCR sequence derives from a young man in good health. CDR3 sequence: CASSQGQSSYEQYF. CDR3 DNA sequence: TGCGCCAGCAGTCAGGGACAGAGCTCCTACGAGCAGTACTTC.